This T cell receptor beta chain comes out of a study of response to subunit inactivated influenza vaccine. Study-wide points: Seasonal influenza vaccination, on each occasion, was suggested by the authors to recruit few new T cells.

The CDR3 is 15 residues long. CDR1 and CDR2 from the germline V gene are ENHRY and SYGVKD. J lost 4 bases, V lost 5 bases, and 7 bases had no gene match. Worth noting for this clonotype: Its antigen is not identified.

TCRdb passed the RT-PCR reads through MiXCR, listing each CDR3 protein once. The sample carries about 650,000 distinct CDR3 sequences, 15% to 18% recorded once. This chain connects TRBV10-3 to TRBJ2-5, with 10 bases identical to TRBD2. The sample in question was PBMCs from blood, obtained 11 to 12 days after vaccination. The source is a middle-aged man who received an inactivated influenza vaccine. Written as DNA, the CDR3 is TGTGCCATCAGTCTGGCTAGCGGGAGTGGAGAGACCCAGTACTTC. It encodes CAISLASGSGETQYF.